This T cell receptor (beta chain) was sequenced during a study of vaccination and CD4 T cells after COVID-19. In the case of this clonotype: Its antigen is unknown.

Trimming took 1 base from V and 1 from J, leaving 11 bases between them. CDR3 size: 16 residues. CDR1 and CDR2 from the germline V gene are MNHNS and SASEGT. Treatment noted: roughly ten-day PBMC culture with coronavirus spike peptide pools or control peptides (ViraFEST assay). ViraFEST used peptide pools to expand antigen-specific T cells, then sequenced TCRs. Sequencing of cultured CD4+ T cell DNA used the Oncomine TCR Beta short-read assay. TCRdb analysed the PCR reads with MiXCR anew, one entry per CDR3 protein. The sample shows thousands of distinct CDR3 sequences, 65% to 70% of them seen only once.

The TCR comes from a human donor who had recovered from COVID-19. The input for sequencing was CD4+ T cells from blood, cultured in vitro, taken before SARS-CoV-2 vaccination. The rearrangement links TRBV6-1 to TRBJ1-5, with D unresolved. The chain's CDR3 is CASSEVGFWSNQPQHF. CDR3 sequence (DNA): TGTGCCAGCAGTGAAGTAGGGTTTTGGAGCAATCAGCCCCAGCATTTT.